This T cell receptor beta chain came from a study of identical twins. Study-wide results and caveats: Cross-sectional statistical analysis was relied on for the conclusions, without the same donors being followed.

TCRdb ran MiXCR on the 5' RACE reads and lists one entry per CDR3 protein. The sample lists about 890,000 distinct CDR3 sequences; 9% to 15% were seen once. This clonotype came up a few times. Its antigen is unknown. Per germline, CDR1 SGHAT and CDR2 FQDESV (reference sequence). V dropped 5 bases and J dropped 4; count of bases not matched to a gene: 8. The CDR3 totals 15 residues. These data were also filed under a second study, of yellow fever vaccine responses in identical twins.

The sequencing sample was made of PBMCs. The chain links TRBV11-1 to TRBJ1-1; the match to TRBD1 covers 9 bases. The source of this sequence is a woman aged 18-29 years in good health. The DNA for the CDR3 is TGTGCCAGCAGCCTACAACAGGGGGCGACCACTGAAGCTTTCTTT. This gives the protein CASSLQQGATTEAFF.